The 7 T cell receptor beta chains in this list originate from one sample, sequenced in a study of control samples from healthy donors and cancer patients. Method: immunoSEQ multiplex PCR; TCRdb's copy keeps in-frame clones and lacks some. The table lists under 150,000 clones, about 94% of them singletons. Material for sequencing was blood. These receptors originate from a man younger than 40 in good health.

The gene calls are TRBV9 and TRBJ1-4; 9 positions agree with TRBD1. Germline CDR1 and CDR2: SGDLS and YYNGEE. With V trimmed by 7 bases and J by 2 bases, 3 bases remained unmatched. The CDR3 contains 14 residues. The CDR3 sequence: CASGGQGTNEKLFF. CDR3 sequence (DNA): TGTGCCAGCGGGGGACAGGGTACTAATGAAAAACTGTTTTTT.

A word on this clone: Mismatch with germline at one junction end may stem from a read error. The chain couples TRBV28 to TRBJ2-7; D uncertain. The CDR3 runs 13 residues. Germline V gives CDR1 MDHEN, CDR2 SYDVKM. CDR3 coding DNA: TGTGCCAGCAGTCCTCCGACCCTCTACCAGCAGTACTTC. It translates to CASSPPTLYQQYF.

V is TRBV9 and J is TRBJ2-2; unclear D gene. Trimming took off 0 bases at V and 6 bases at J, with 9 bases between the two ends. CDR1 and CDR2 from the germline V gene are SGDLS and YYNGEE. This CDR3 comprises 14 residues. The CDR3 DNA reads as TGTGCCAGCAGCGTAGCGTCAGGCCCCGGGGAGCTGTTTTTT. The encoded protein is CASSVASGPGELFF.

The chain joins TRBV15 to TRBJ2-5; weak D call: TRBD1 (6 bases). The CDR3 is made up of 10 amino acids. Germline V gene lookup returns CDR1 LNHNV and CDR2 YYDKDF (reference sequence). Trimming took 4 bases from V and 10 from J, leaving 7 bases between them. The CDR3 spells CATSKGVQYF. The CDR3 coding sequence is TGTGCCACCAGCAAGGGGGTCCAGTACTTC.

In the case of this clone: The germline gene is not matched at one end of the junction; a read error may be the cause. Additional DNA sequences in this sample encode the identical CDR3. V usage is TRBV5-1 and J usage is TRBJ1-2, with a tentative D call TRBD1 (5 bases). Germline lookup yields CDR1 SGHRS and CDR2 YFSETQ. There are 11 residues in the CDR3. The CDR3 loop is CASSQGYGYTF. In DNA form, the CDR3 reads TGCGCCAGCAGCCAGGGTTATGGCTACACCTTT.

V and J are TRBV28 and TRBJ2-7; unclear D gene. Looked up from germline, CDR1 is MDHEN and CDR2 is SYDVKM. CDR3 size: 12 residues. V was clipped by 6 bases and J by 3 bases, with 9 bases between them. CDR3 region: CASSQSRYEQYF. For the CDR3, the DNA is TGTGCCAGCAGCCAGTCCCGCTACGAGCAGTACTTC. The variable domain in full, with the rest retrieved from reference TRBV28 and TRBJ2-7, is DVKVTQSSRYLVKRTGEKVFLECVQDMDHENMFWYRQDPGLGLRLIYFSYDVKMKEKGDIPEGYSVSREKKERFSLILESASTNQTSMYLCASSQSRYEQYFGPGTRLTVT.

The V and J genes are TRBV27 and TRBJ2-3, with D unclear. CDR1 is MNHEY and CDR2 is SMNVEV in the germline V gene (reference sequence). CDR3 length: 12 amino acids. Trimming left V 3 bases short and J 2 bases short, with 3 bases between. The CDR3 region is CASSLPTDTQYF. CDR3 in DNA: TGTGCCAGCAGTTTGCCCACAGATACGCAGTATTTT.